One sample yielded the 24 T cell receptor beta chains listed below, sequenced in a study of cytomegalovirus exposure and HLA in healthy donors. The study ran its PCR with 60 Vbeta and 13 Jbeta primers. TCRdb's copy holds only in-frame clones and misses some; the assay was immunoSEQ multiplex PCR. The sample consists of some 250,000 clones, roughly 87% of them appearing once. Sequencing used PBMCs. Receptor source: a woman aged 40 to 50 in good health and CMV-seropositive.

The chain has TRBV9 and TRBJ1-3, with D hard to call. Germline V gives CDR1 SGDLS, CDR2 YYNGEE. CDR3 length: 16 amino acids. Trimming removed 0 bases at V and 0 bases at J, with 10 bases between. The CDR3 region has the DNA TGTGCCAGCAGCGTAGCCGGGAAAAGCTCTGGAAACACCATATATTTT. Translating it yields CASSVAGKSSGNTIYF.

The J gene is TRBJ2-3, the V gene TRBV5-4; D is possibly TRBD2 (5 bases). The CDR3 extends over 14 amino acids. With 3 bases removed from V and 2 bases from J, the gap between germline ends came to 10 bases. CDR1 and CDR2 from the germline V gene are SGHNT and YYREEE (reference sequence). In DNA form, the CDR3 reads TGTGCCAGCAGCTCCTTCCGGGACACAGATACGCAGTATTTT. Protein sequence: CASSSFRDTDTQYF.

This clone was found once. V gene TRBV4-1 combines with J gene TRBJ2-4, with 13 bases that match TRBD2. Germline V gene sequence: CDR1 MGHRA, CDR2 YSYEKL. The CDR3 runs 18 residues. V was pared by 1 base and J by 7 bases, with 10 bases of the junction left unmatched. CDR3 nucleotides: TGCGCCAGCAGCCAAGGGACTCGGACTAGCGGGGGCTGGAACATTCAGTACTTC. Amino acid sequence: CASSQGTRTSGGWNIQYF.

This clone was picked up a small number of times. This chain links TRBV30 with TRBJ1-2, with 7 bases fitting TRBD1. The CDR3 length is 15 residues. Germline loops: CDR1 GTSNPN, CDR2 SVGIG (reference sequence). V shed 1 base and J 4 bases; nucleotides not matched to a gene: 9. In DNA, the CDR3 is TGTGCCTGGAGTGCCAACAGGGGAGCGGGCTATGGCTACACCTTC. It specifies CAWSANRGAGYGYTF.

The chain uses TRBV29-1 and TRBJ2-7; 7 bases are a match to TRBD1. This CDR3 is 13 amino acids long. V trimming: 8 bases; J trimming: 6 bases; junction bases outside the gene matches: 13. CDR1 is SQVTM and CDR2 is ANQGSEA in the germline V gene. CDR3 amino acids: CSTSEGAAREQYF. The DNA of the CDR3 is TGCAGCACTTCCGAGGGGGCCGCGCGCGAGCAGTACTTC.

The chain employs TRBV27 and TRBJ2-2, with 13 bases aligning to TRBD2. Trimming cost V 5 bases and J 6 bases; bases outside gene matches: 6. This CDR3 is 16 amino acids long. Per the germline V gene, CDR1 is MNHEY and CDR2 is SMNVEV (reference sequence). CDR3 region: CASSSRTSGSAGELFF. CDR3 nucleotide sequence: TGTGCCAGCAGTAGCAGGACTAGCGGGAGCGCCGGGGAGCTGTTTTTT.

The gene calls are TRBV6-1 and TRBJ1-1; tentatively, D is TRBD1 (6 bases). V was cut by 3 bases and J by 0 bases, with 11 bases left in between. Germline V lookup: CDR1 MNHNS, CDR2 SASEGT. The CDR3 sequence is 15 residues long. CDR3 amino acids: CASSEGHSMNTEAFF. CDR3 nucleotide sequence: TGTGCCAGCAGTGAGGGACACAGCATGAACACTGAAGCTTTCTTT.

This clone came up once. The chain uses TRBV6-5 and TRBJ1-1; the D gene is possibly TRBD1 (5 bases). The CDR3 runs 14 residues. CDR1 and CDR2 from the germline V gene are MNHEY and SVGAGI. With 8 bases removed from V and 1 base from J, the gap between germline ends came to 14 bases. This chain's CDR3 is CASAPRGKNTEAFF. Here the CDR3 DNA reads TGTGCCAGCGCCCCCCGGGGGAAGAACACTGAAGCTTTCTTT.

The rearrangement links TRBV5-8 to TRBJ1-2, with D unresolved. This CDR3 region has 13 residues. CDR1 SGHTS and CDR2 YDEGEE come from the germline V gene. V lost 5 bases, J lost 5 bases, and 13 bases lay in between. The CDR3 reads CASRQYGSYGYTF. CDR3 nucleotide sequence: TGTGCCAGCAGACAGTATGGGAGTTATGGCTACACCTTC.

This clone was seen a few times. The chain is built from TRBV4-3 and TRBJ2-1; D possibly corresponds to TRBD1 (7 bases). From germline, CDR1 is LGHNA and CDR2 YSLEER. The CDR3 has 20 amino acids. V gave up 2 bases and J gave up 7 bases, with 30 bases separating them. For the CDR3, the DNA is TGCGCCAGCAGCCAATGGAGGTCAACGGATGGGTTCCAGGGGGGAAATGAGCAGTTCTTC. Its protein is CASSQWRSTDGFQGGNEQFF.

This chain connects TRBV29-1 to TRBJ1-2, with D hard to call. V was trimmed by 7 bases and J by 1 base, leaving 10 bases between them. This CDR3 is built from 12 residues. Germline CDR1 and CDR2: SQVTM and ANQGSEA. The CDR3 is CSARRGNYGYTF. The CDR3 DNA reads as TGCAGCGCCCGGCGGGGTAACTATGGCTACACCTTC.

The V call is TRBV9, the J call TRBJ2-6; no clear D. The CDR3 contains 19 residues. The germline gives CDR1 SGDLS, CDR2 YYNGEE. Trimming removed 0 bases at V and 0 bases at J, with 16 bases between. The CDR3 region is CASSVVSRSFTSGANVLTF. In DNA, the CDR3 is TGTGCCAGCAGCGTAGTTAGCCGGTCCTTTACCTCTGGGGCCAACGTCCTGACTTTC. Using reference TRBV9 and TRBJ2-6 for the parts outside the CDR3, the full variable domain is DSGVTQTPKHLITATGQRVTLRCSPRSGDLSVYWYQQSLDQGLQFLIQYYNGEERAKGNILERFSAQQFPDLHSELNLSSLELGDSALYFCASSVVSRSFTSGANVLTFGAGSRLTVL.

The chain joins TRBV5-4 to TRBJ1-2, with 11 nucleotides matching TRBD1. The trim removed 4 bases at V and 8 bases at J, leaving 10 bases unmatched. This CDR3 has 15 residues. CDR1 SGHNT and CDR2 YYREEE come from the germline V gene (reference sequence). Here the CDR3 DNA reads TGTGCCAGCAGCCGTCCGGACAGGGGGCGGAAAGGCTACACCTTC. It translates to CASSRPDRGRKGYTF.

The chain uses TRBV7-6 and TRBJ2-1; 10 nucleotides agree with TRBD2. Trimming at V came to 5 bases and at J to 5 bases, leaving 9 bases not matched to a gene. CDR3 length equals 16 residues. CDR1 is SGHVS and CDR2 is FNYEAQ in the germline V gene. CDR3 residues: CASSPLPSGGNNEQFF. The CDR3 nucleotides read TGTGCCAGCAGCCCATTACCTAGCGGGGGAAACAATGAGCAGTTCTTC. The whole variable domain, remainder taken from reference TRBV7-6 and TRBJ2-1, is GAGVSQSPRYKVTKRGQDVALRCDPISGHVSLYWYRQALGQGPEFLTYFNYEAQQDKSGLPNDRFSAERPEGSISTLTIQRTEQRDSAMYRCASSPLPSGGNNEQFFGPGTRLTVL.

This clone was seen just once. The chain is built from TRBV7-8 and TRBJ1-1; TRBD1 is a possible D gene (6 bases). Trimming stripped 1 base from V and 4 bases from J, with 10 bases between. The CDR3 covers 14 residues. Per germline, CDR1 SGHVS and CDR2 FQNEAQ. The DNA of the CDR3 is TGTGCCAGCAGCTTAGGGACAGCCTCCACTGAAGCTTTCTTT. The encoded protein is CASSLGTASTEAFF. Full variable domain (outside the CDR3, taken from reference TRBV7-8 and TRBJ1-1): GAGVSQSPRYKVAKRGQDVALRCDPISGHVSLFWYQQALGQGPEFLTYFQNEAQLDKSGLPSDRFFAERPEGSVSTLKIQRTQQEDSAVYLCASSLGTASTEAFFGQGTRLTVV.

The V and J genes are TRBV19 and TRBJ2-2, with 10 bases that match TRBD2. This CDR3 is 17 amino acids long. Germline CDR1 and CDR2: LNHDA and SQIVND (reference sequence). The V segment lost 4 bases and the J segment 0 bases; nucleotides outside the gene matches: 5. The CDR3 spells CASSSSGGSANTGELFF. The CDR3, as DNA: TGTGCCAGTAGTAGTAGCGGGGGGTCCGCGAACACCGGGGAGCTGTTTTTT.

This chain joins TRBV7-2 and TRBJ2-5, with TRBD2 matching 14 bases. CDR1 SGHTA and CDR2 FQGNSA come from the germline V gene. The CDR3 spans 16 residues. The J segment lost 12 bases and the V segment lost 1 base, leaving 10 bases of the junction unmatched. Here the CDR3 reads CASSLGGLAGVWEKYF. In DNA form, the CDR3 reads TGTGCCAGCAGCTTAGGGGGACTAGCGGGGGTTTGGGAGAAGTACTTC. Combining the CDR3 with reference TRBV7-2 and TRBJ2-5 gives the whole variable domain GAGVSQSPSNKVTEKGKDVELRCDPISGHTALYWYRQSLGQGLEFLIYFQGNSAPDKSGLPSDRFSAERTGGSVSTLTIQRTQQEDSAVYLCASSLGGLAGVWEKYFGPGTRLLVL.

This clone was counted a single time. This chain joins TRBV4-3 and TRBJ2-5; D ambiguous. V lost 1 base to trimming and J lost 2 bases, with 11 bases between them. Germline values: CDR1 LGHNA, CDR2 YSLEER. This CDR3 region has 15 residues. Here the CDR3 DNA reads TGCGCCAGCAGCCAAGCCCCCCACATACAAGAGACCCAGTACTTC. Encoded protein: CASSQAPHIQETQYF.

The rearrangement links TRBV27 to TRBJ2-1; D possibly corresponds to TRBD2 (6 bases). The V end lost 5 bases, the J end lost 7 bases, and 24 bases lay between the germline ends. This CDR3 is 17 amino acids long. Germline V lookup: CDR1 MNHEY, CDR2 SMNVEV (reference sequence). In DNA form, the CDR3 reads TGTGCCAGCAGTCCTCAGAGAGGAGGGAGTGGGGGTAATGAGCAGTTCTTC. This sequence encodes CASSPQRGGSGGNEQFF.

The chain recombines TRBV5-5 with TRBJ2-1; D remains unclear. Trimming cost V 0 bases and J 7 bases, with 8 bases left between them. Germline V gene data show CDR1 as SGHKS and CDR2 as YYEKEE (reference sequence). CDR3 length: 13 residues. The CDR3 sequence is CASSLGPPNEQFF. The CDR3 coding sequence is TGTGCCAGCAGCTTGGGGCCACCTAATGAGCAGTTCTTC.

V gene TRBV5-4 combines with J gene TRBJ1-2; a weak D match, TRBD1 (5 bases). V was clipped by 7 bases and J by 2 bases, with 18 bases between them. This CDR3 contains 15 residues. Germline V lookup: CDR1 SGHNT, CDR2 YYREEE (reference sequence). The CDR3 loop reads CASGVREAGNYGYTF. In DNA form, the CDR3 reads TGTGCCAGCGGCGTCAGGGAAGCGGGGAACTATGGCTACACCTTC.

This sequence joins TRBV7-6 and TRBJ2-5; perhaps TRBD2 as D (6 bases). The J call may be wrong; the DNA end is better matched by TRBJ2-7. The CDR3 has 15 amino acids. CDR1 is SGHVS, CDR2 FNYEAQ, per germline. The CDR3 DNA is TGTGCCAGCAGCTTAGAAGCGGGTTTCCCCTACGAGCAGTACTTC. Amino acid sequence: CASSLEAGFPYEQYF.

This clone was detected only once. V gene TRBV6-6 combines with J gene TRBJ1-4, with TRBD1 matching over 7 bases. This CDR3 is 14 amino acids long. Looked up from germline, CDR1 is MNHNY and CDR2 is SVGAGI (reference sequence). V trimming: 5 bases; J trimming: 7 bases; junction bases outside the gene matches: 7. In DNA form, the CDR3 reads TGTGCCAGCAGTCCGGGACAGAGGGCTGAAAAACTGTTTTTT. The encoded protein is CASSPGQRAEKLFF.

The chain couples TRBV27 to TRBJ1-2, with D unresolved. Looked up from germline, CDR1 is MNHEY and CDR2 is SMNVEV (reference sequence). Trimming cost V 5 bases and J 8 bases, with 24 bases left between them. The CDR3 runs to 16 residues. The CDR3 loop is CASSLKPGRNLDGYTF. The DNA for the CDR3 is TGTGCCAGCAGTCTCAAACCCGGGAGGAACCTAGACGGCTACACCTTC.